This T cell receptor beta chain emerged from a study of blood T cell repertoires in COVID-19. Study at large: Acute and convalescent COVID-19 specimens originated in the United States, Italy and Spain. PBMCs, B-cell-depleted T cells, or T cells were the source of the cDNA or gDNA that made up the material.

In the original workflow: Amplified reference gene primers provided the basis for estimating nucleated cell counts. Only in-frame clones appear in the TCRdb table, and some are missing; sequencing was by immunoSEQ multiplex PCR. Clone size and V and J calls were adopted from that table, with D and trimming inferred from the DNA. The repertoire has fewer than 500,000 clones, about 89% of them found once; the top ten carry 4% to 4.5%. This CDR3 is 15 amino acids long. Germline CDR1 is LNHDA and CDR2 is SQIVND (reference sequence). V was shortened by 3 bases and J by 1 base, with 13 bases between the two germline ends.

The receptor was derived from a woman in her twenties or thirties with acute or convalescent COVID-19. The rearrangement joins TRBV19 to TRBJ2-7; D remains ambiguous. Sequencing was performed on peripheral blood. The CDR3 DNA sequence: TGTGCCAGTAGTATCCACAGTGGTTCTTCCTACGAGCAGTACTTC. Protein: CASSIHSGSSYEQYF.